The next 28 T cell receptor beta chains were all read from a single sample in a study of cytomegalovirus exposure and HLA in healthy donors. PCR used 60 Vbeta primers and 13 Jbeta primers. TCRdb's copy holds only in-frame clones and misses some; the assay was immunoSEQ multiplex PCR. Of approximately 150,000 clones in the sample, 70% to 80% were seen once. Sequencing was performed on PBMCs. Receptors were obtained from a woman aged 40 to 49 in good health and CMV-seronegative.

V usage is TRBV27 and J usage is TRBJ2-5; D remains unclear. Trimming removed 4 bases from V and 4 bases from J, with 10 bases in between. There are 13 residues in the CDR3. Germline V gene lookup returns CDR1 MNHEY and CDR2 SMNVEV (reference sequence). CDR3 nucleotides: TGTGCCAGCAGTTCCTCTCGCGGAGAGACCCAGTACTTC. This sequence encodes CASSSSRGETQYF.

The J gene is TRBJ2-1, the V gene TRBV11-3; D is perhaps TRBD1 (6 bases). The CDR3 contains 16 residues. Trimming pared 1 base from V and 2 bases from J, leaving 12 bases between. The germline V gene encodes CDR1 SGHNT and CDR2 YENEEA. CDR3 region: CASSLGEQGTYNEQFF. Here the CDR3 DNA reads TGTGCCAGCAGCTTAGGTGAACAGGGTACCTACAATGAGCAGTTCTTC. Full variable domain (remainder filled in from reference TRBV11-3 and TRBJ2-1): EAGVVQSPRYKIIEKKQPVAFWCNPISGHNTLYWYLQNLGQGPELLIRYENEEAVDDSQLPKDRFSAERLKGVDSTLKIQPAELGDSAVYLCASSLGEQGTYNEQFFGPGTRLTVL.

The rearrangement links TRBV7-2 to TRBJ1-2; the D gene is possibly TRBD1 (5 bases). Germline CDR1 is SGHTA and CDR2 is FQGNSA. The CDR3 runs 16 residues. The germline V and J ends were trimmed by 2 bases and 7 bases, with 20 bases remaining between them. This CDR3 is CASSLTPGETRGGYTF. The CDR3 DNA reads TGTGCCAGCAGCTTAACCCCGGGGGAAACTAGAGGTGGCTACACCTTC. The variable domain in full, with the rest retrieved from reference TRBV7-2 and TRBJ1-2, is GAGVSQSPSNKVTEKGKDVELRCDPISGHTALYWYRQSLGQGLEFLIYFQGNSAPDKSGLPSDRFSAERTGGSVSTLTIQRTQQEDSAVYLCASSLTPGETRGGYTFGSGTRLTVV.

The rearrangement links TRBV28 to TRBJ1-5; 8 bases fit TRBD1. The germline V gene has CDR1 MDHEN and CDR2 SYDVKM. J was trimmed by 3 bases and V by 4 bases; bases with no gene match: 5. The CDR3 is 15 amino acids. The CDR3 region has the DNA TGTGCCAGCAGTTCAGACAGGGGTAACAATCAGCCCCAGCATTTT. Amino acid sequence: CASSSDRGNNQPQHF.

The V call is TRBV2, the J call TRBJ1-2; tentative D call: TRBD1 (5 bases). V dropped 2 bases and J dropped 5 bases, with 18 bases sitting between them. This CDR3 is built from 16 residues. CDR1 is SNHLY and CDR2 is FYNNEI in the germline V gene. This CDR3 is CASSEKDKEGRYGYTF. The CDR3 region has the DNA TGTGCCAGCAGTGAAAAGGATAAGGAGGGGCGATATGGCTACACCTTC.

This sequence joins TRBV11-2 and TRBJ2-1; tentatively, D is TRBD1 (6 bases). This CDR3 is 12 amino acids long. Germline CDR1 and CDR2: SGHAT and FQNNGV. V was trimmed by 8 bases and J by 5 bases, leaving 10 bases between them. CDR3 in DNA: TGTGCCAGCGGTGGGGACAACAATGAGCAGTTCTTC. Translated, it gives CASGGDNNEQFF.

J is TRBJ2-5 and V is TRBV4-3, with 7 positions matching TRBD2. The CDR3 spans 16 residues. Trimming cost V 0 bases and J 5 bases; bases outside gene matches: 9. The germline V gene encodes CDR1 LGHNA and CDR2 YSLEER. DNA for the CDR3: TGCGCCAGCAGCCAAGATTGGAGGGCGGGAGCTGAGACCCAGTACTTC. It yields the protein CASSQDWRAGAETQYF.

This chain uses TRBV19 with TRBJ1-5; D may be TRBD1 (6 bases). CDR1 is LNHDA and CDR2 is SQIVND in the germline V gene (reference sequence). V gave up 6 bases and J gave up 4 bases, with 16 bases separating them. The CDR3 extends over 15 amino acids. CDR3 loop: CASRAGQRQNQPQHF. The CDR3 coding sequence is TGTGCCAGTAGGGCAGGACAGCGACAAAATCAGCCCCAGCATTTT.

The chain combines TRBV7-6 with TRBJ1-1, with 12 bases aligning to TRBD1. Losses at the gene ends were 0 bases for V and 0 bases for J; bases not matched to a gene: 5. The germline gives CDR1 SGHVS, CDR2 FNYEAQ. This CDR3 region has 18 residues. This CDR3 reads CASSLAGDRGLMNTEAFF. CDR3 in DNA: TGTGCCAGCAGCTTAGCGGGGGACAGGGGGCTAATGAACACTGAAGCTTTCTTT. Based on the CDR3 plus reference TRBV7-6 and TRBJ1-1, the full variable domain is GAGVSQSPRYKVTKRGQDVALRCDPISGHVSLYWYRQALGQGPEFLTYFNYEAQQDKSGLPNDRFSAERPEGSISTLTIQRTEQRDSAMYRCASSLAGDRGLMNTEAFFGQGTRLTVV.

The gene calls are TRBV10-3 and TRBJ1-2; 7 bases are a match to TRBD1. The germline V gene has CDR1 ENHRY and CDR2 SYGVKD. This CDR3 is 15 amino acids long. Losses at the gene ends were 6 bases for V and 4 bases for J; bases not matched to a gene: 11. As DNA, the CDR3 is TGTGCCATCAGCCCCAGGACAGGATCCGGCTATGGCTACACCTTC. Amino acids: CAISPRTGSGYGYTF.

V and J are TRBV27 and TRBJ1-1; D is ambiguous. The germline V gene encodes CDR1 MNHEY and CDR2 SMNVEV (reference sequence). This CDR3 is 14 amino acids long. V was clipped by 3 bases and J by 5 bases, with 13 bases between them. The CDR3 DNA sequence: TGTGCCAGCAGTTTCCTTGGAGGGAAGACTGAAGCTTTCTTT. It is translated as CASSFLGGKTEAFF.

The V call is TRBV2, the J call TRBJ2-7; TRBD1 matches 10 bases. Germline CDR1 is SNHLY and CDR2 is FYNNEI. The CDR3 is made up of 15 amino acids. The V and J ends lost 3 bases and 7 bases, in that order; junction bases with no gene match: 9. DNA of the CDR3: TGTGCCAGCAGTGATAGGGGACAGGGGTTCGGTGAGCAGTACTTC. Translated: CASSDRGQGFGEQYF.

This chain connects TRBV5-4 to TRBJ2-1; a weak D match, TRBD1 (6 bases). This CDR3 region has 16 residues. V was shortened by 5 bases and J by 4 bases, with 19 bases between the two germline ends. Germline-derived CDR1 and CDR2 are SGHNT and YYREEE (reference sequence). The CDR3: CASRGIGTPSYNEQFF. DNA for the CDR3: TGTGCCAGCAGGGGGATAGGGACACCTAGTTACAATGAGCAGTTCTTC.

V gene TRBV4-1 combines with J gene TRBJ2-2; 8 nucleotides line up with TRBD2. V lost 0 bases to trimming and J lost 5 bases; unmatched junction nucleotides: 2. The CDR3 covers 15 residues. In germline, CDR1 is MGHRA, CDR2 YSYEKL. CDR3 in amino acids: CASSQDAGGTGELFF. CDR3 sequence (DNA): TGCGCCAGCAGCCAAGACGCGGGAGGTACCGGGGAGCTGTTTTTT.

CDR3 nucleotide sequence: TGTGCCAGCACAGCAGGGGGAAAGAACACTGAAGCTTTCTTT. The encoded protein is CASTAGGKNTEAFF. The chain recombines TRBV11-3 with TRBJ1-1; 7 positions agree with TRBD1. V lost 7 bases to trimming and J lost 1 base; unmatched junction nucleotides: 6. The CDR3 contains 14 residues. Germline CDR1 SGHNT, CDR2 YENEEA.

The rearrangement links TRBV19 to TRBJ2-2; the match to TRBD1 covers 8 bases. The V and J ends lost 8 bases and 5 bases, in that order; junction bases with no gene match: 4. The CDR3 consists of 13 residues. Per germline, CDR1 LNHDA and CDR2 SQIVND (reference sequence). Here the CDR3 DNA reads TGTGCCAGTCGACAGGGGAGGACCGGGGAGCTGTTTTTT. This encodes CASRQGRTGELFF.

This clone was counted many times. This chain connects TRBV5-4 to TRBJ1-1; no reliable D call. There are 13 residues in the CDR3. In germline, CDR1 is SGHNT, CDR2 YYREEE (reference sequence). V lost 0 bases and J 3 bases, leaving 6 bases between the germline ends. CDR3 residues: CASSLERDTEAFF. The CDR3 nucleotides are TGTGCCAGCAGCTTGGAGAGGGACACTGAAGCTTTCTTT.

The CDR3 DNA sequence: TGTGCCAGCAGTTACTCATTCTTAGCGAAGGACAGGGGAGCTTTCTTT. Translating gives CASSYSFLAKDRGAFF. V is TRBV6-5 and J is TRBJ1-1, with TRBD1 identical over 9 bases. The J segment lost 10 bases and the V segment lost 0 bases, leaving 12 bases of the junction unmatched. The CDR3 runs to 16 residues. Germline CDR1 reads MNHEY; CDR2 reads SVGAGI.

The chain couples TRBV21-1 to TRBJ2-7; the table's D call TRBD2 went unverified against the DNA. TRBV21-1 is termed a pseudogene. The CDR3 is made up of 15 amino acids. The CDR3 is CVSSKSGKTPYEQYF. DNA for the CDR3: TGTGTCAGCAGCAAGAGCGGGAAAACCCCCTACGAGCAGTACTTC.

The chain carries TRBV4-3 and TRBJ1-1, with D tentatively TRBD1 (6 bases). CDR3 length: 16 residues. V was trimmed by 3 bases and J by 3 bases, leaving 17 bases between them. Germline CDR1 is LGHNA and CDR2 is YSLEER. The CDR3 loop is CASSHRAGGRHTEAFF. The CDR3 DNA is TGCGCCAGCAGCCATAGAGCGGGGGGGCGTCACACTGAAGCTTTCTTT.

V usage is TRBV19 and J usage is TRBJ2-7; D gene uncertain. The V gene's germline CDR1 is LNHDA and CDR2 SQIVND (reference sequence). Trimming left V 3 bases short and J 2 bases short, with 8 bases between. This CDR3 contains 13 residues. CDR3 region: CASSMSVTYEQYF. Here the CDR3 DNA reads TGTGCCAGTAGTATGTCAGTTACCTACGAGCAGTACTTC.

This chain uses TRBV27 with TRBJ2-7; TRBD2 matches 8 bases. CDR1 is MNHEY, CDR2 SMNVEV, per germline (reference sequence). The CDR3 extends over 13 amino acids. Germline trimming cut 6 bases from V and 4 bases from J; bases unmatched to any gene: 5. CDR3 coding DNA: TGTGCCAGCAGCCCCGGGGGGGGGTACGAGCAGTACTTC. Translation: CASSPGGGYEQYF.

The chain has TRBV28 and TRBJ2-5, with a weak D call TRBD2 (5 bases). V lost 10 bases and J 4 bases, leaving 19 bases between the germline ends. Germline values: CDR1 MDHEN, CDR2 SYDVKM. The length of the CDR3 is 14 residues. The CDR3 sequence: CAIAGNNEGETQYF. CDR3 DNA sequence: TGTGCCATTGCCGGGAACAACGAGGGAGAGACCCAGTACTTC.

About this clone: The identical CDR3 is also encoded by other nucleotide sequences in the sample. CDR3 coding DNA: TGTGCCAGCAGTTACTCGAAAGGGGGCACTGAAGCTTTCTTT. Residues: CASSYSKGGTEAFF. J is TRBJ1-1 and V is TRBV6-5; D is perhaps TRBD1 (6 bases). Trimming cost V 0 bases and J 4 bases, with 9 bases left between them. The germline gives CDR1 MNHEY, CDR2 SVGAGI. The CDR3 contains 14 residues.

Details on this clone: The DNA is left out, because the CDR3 cannot be placed on it with certainty; the CDR3 is given as TCRdb lists it. This chain connects TRBV6-5 to TRBJ2-5; the table's D call, TRBD2, was not checked against the DNA. The CDR3 length is 14 residues, termini included. Germline loops: CDR1 MNHEY, CDR2 SVGAGI. Here the CDR3 reads CASSTSGGAQTQYF.

V usage is TRBV9 and J usage is TRBJ1-1; no clear D gene. Per the germline V gene, CDR1 is SGDLS and CDR2 is YYNGEE. Trimming cost V 2 bases and J 7 bases, with 15 bases left between them. The CDR3 covers 14 residues. CDR3: CASSVSLGESEAFF. Here the CDR3 DNA reads TGTGCCAGCAGCGTCTCTCTGGGAGAGAGTGAAGCTTTCTTT.

The rearrangement uses TRBV5-4 and TRBJ2-3; possibly TRBD1 for D (6 bases). The CDR3 has 17 amino acids. Germline lookup yields CDR1 SGHNT and CDR2 YYREEE (reference sequence). The V and J ends lost 2 bases and 5 bases respectively, with 21 bases between them. The CDR3 region has the DNA TGTGCCAGCAGCTTAGGGGGTAGCGCCAGGGGAATAGATACGCAGTATTTT. It codes for CASSLGGSARGIDTQYF.

In this sample, this clone turned up a few times. The chain carries TRBV5-1 and TRBJ1-1; D is uncertain. The V gene lost 2 bases and the J gene lost 0 bases, with 8 bases spanning the gap. Germline CDR1 and CDR2: SGHRS and YFSETQ. CDR3 size: 14 residues. The CDR3 sequence is CASSFSGMNTEAFF. The CDR3 bases are TGCGCCAGCAGCTTTTCAGGAATGAACACTGAAGCTTTCTTT.